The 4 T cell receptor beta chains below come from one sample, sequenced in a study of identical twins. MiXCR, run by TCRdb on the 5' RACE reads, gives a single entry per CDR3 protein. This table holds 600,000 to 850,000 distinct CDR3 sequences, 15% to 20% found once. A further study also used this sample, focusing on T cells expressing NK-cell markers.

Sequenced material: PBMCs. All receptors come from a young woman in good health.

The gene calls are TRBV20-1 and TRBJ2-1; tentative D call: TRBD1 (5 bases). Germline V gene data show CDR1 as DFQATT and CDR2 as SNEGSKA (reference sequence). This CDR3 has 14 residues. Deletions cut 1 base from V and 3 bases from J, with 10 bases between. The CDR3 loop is CSARAGAVYNEQFF. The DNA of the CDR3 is TGCAGTGCTAGAGCTGGGGCTGTCTACAATGAGCAGTTCTTC.

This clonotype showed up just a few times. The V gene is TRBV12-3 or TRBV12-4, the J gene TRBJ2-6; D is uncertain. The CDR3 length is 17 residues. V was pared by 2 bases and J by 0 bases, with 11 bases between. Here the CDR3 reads CASSLRWLRSGANVLTF. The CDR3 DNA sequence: TGTGCCAGCAGTTTAAGGTGGCTTCGCTCTGGGGCCAACGTCCTGACTTTC.

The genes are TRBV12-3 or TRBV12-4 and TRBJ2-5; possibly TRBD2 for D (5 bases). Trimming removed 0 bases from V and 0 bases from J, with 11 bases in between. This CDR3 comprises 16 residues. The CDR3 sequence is CASSLADWTDQETQYF. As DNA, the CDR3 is TGTGCCAGCAGTTTAGCGGACTGGACTGACCAAGAGACCCAGTACTTC.

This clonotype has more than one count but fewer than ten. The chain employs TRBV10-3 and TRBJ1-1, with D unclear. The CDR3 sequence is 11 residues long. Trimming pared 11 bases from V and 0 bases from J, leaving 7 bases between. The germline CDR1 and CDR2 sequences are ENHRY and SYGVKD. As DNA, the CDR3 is TGTGCCGCCAGGATGAACACTGAAGCTTTCTTT. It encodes CAARMNTEAFF.